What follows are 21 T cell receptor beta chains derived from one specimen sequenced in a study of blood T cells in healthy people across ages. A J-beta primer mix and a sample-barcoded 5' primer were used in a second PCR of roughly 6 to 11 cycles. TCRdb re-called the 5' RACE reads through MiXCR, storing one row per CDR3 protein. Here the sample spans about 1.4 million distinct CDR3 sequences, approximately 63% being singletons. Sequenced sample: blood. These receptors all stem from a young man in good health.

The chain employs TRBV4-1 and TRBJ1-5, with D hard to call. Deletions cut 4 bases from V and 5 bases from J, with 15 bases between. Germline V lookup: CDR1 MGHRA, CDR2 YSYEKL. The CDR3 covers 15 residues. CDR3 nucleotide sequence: TGCGCCAGCAGCCGAGAGACACCGATGGATCAGCCCCAGCATTTT. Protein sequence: CASSRETPMDQPQHF.

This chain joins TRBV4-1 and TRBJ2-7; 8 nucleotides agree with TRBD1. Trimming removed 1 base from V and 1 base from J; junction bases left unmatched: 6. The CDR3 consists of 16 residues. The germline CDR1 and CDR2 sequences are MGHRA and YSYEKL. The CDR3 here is CASSQGTGLESYEQYF. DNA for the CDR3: TGCGCCAGCAGCCAAGGGACAGGGCTGGAGTCCTACGAGCAGTACTTC.

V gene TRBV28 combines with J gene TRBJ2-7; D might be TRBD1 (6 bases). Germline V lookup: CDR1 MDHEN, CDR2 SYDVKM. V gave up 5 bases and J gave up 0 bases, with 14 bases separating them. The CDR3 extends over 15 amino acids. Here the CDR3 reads CASSPPPTGSYEQYF. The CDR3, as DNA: TGTGCCAGCAGTCCTCCCCCGACAGGCTCCTACGAGCAGTACTTC.

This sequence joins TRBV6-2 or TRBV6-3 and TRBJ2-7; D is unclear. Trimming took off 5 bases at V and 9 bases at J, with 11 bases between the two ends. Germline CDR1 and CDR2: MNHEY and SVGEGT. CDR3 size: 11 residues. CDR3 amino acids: CASSHTLGQYF. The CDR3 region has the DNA TGTGCCAGCAGTCACACCCTCGGGCAGTACTTC.

The DNA for the CDR3 is TGTGCCAGCAGCCAATTTACCGGACTAGCGGAAAACATTCAGTACTTC. Protein sequence: CASSQFTGLAENIQYF. The chain links TRBV7-2 to TRBJ2-4, with 10 bases lining up with TRBD2. The CDR3 runs to 16 residues. Germline loops: CDR1 SGHTA, CDR2 FQGNSA. V was clipped by 5 bases and J by 5 bases; unmatched bases: 9.

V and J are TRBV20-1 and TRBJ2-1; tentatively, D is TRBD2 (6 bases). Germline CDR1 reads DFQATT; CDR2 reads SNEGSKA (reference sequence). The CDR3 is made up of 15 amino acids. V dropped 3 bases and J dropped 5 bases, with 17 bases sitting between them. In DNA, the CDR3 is TGCAGTGCTAGGATACCGGGGGATGGAAACAATGAGCAGTTCTTC. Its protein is CSARIPGDGNNEQFF.

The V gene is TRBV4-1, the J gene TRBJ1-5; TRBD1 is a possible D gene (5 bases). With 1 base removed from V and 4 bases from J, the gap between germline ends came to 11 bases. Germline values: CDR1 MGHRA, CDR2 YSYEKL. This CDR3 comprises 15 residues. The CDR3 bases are TGCGCCAGCAGCCAAGTAAGGGGACGAAATCAGCCCCAGCATTTT. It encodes CASSQVRGRNQPQHF.

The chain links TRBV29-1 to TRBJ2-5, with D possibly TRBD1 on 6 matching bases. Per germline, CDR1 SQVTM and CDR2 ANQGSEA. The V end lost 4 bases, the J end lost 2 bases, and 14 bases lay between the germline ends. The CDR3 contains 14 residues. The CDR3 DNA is TGCAGCGTTGTTCCCCCCGGACAGCAAGAGACCCAGTACTTC. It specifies CSVVPPGQQETQYF.

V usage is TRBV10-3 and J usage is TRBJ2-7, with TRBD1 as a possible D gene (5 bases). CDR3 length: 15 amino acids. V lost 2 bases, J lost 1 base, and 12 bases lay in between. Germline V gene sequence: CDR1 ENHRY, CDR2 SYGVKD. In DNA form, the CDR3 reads TGTGCCATCAGTGAGGAGGCAGGGTATTCCTACGAGCAGTACTTC. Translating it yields CAISEEAGYSYEQYF.

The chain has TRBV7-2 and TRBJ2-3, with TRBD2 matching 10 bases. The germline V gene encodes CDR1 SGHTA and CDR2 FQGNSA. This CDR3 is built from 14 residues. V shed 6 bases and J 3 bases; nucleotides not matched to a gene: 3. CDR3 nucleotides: TGTGCCAGCAGTCAGACTAGCGGGACAGATACGCAGTATTTT. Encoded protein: CASSQTSGTDTQYF.

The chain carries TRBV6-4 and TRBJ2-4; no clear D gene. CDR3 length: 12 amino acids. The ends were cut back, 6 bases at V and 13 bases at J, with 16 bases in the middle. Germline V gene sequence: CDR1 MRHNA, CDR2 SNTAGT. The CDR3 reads CASSCWRIVQYF. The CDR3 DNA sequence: TGTGCCAGCAGCTGCTGGCGCATAGTGCAGTACTTC.

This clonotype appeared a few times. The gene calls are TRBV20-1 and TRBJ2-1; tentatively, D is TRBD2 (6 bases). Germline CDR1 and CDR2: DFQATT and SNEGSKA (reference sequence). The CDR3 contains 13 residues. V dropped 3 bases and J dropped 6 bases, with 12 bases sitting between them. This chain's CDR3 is CSARGDSPNEQFF. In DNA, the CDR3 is TGCAGTGCTAGGGGGGACTCGCCCAATGAGCAGTTCTTC.

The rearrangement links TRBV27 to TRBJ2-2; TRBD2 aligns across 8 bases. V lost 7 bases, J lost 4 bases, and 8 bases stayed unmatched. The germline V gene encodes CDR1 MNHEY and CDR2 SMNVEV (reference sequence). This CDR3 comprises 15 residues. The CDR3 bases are TGTGCCAGCACTCGCACCGGGACTAGCACCGGGGAGCTGTTTTTT. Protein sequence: CASTRTGTSTGELFF.

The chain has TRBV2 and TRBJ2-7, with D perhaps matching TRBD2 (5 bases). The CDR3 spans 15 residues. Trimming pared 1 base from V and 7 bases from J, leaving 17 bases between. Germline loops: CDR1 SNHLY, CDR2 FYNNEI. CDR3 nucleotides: TGTGCCAGCAGTGAAGTTTATCCCGCCCCGGGGGAGCAGTACTTC. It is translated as CASSEVYPAPGEQYF.

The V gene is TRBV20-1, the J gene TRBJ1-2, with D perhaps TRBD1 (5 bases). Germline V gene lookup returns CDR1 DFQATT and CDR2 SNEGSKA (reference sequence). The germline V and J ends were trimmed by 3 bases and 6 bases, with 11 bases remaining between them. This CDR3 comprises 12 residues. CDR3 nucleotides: TGCAGTGCTAGTAAGGGGATGAATGGCTACACCTTC. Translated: CSASKGMNGYTF.

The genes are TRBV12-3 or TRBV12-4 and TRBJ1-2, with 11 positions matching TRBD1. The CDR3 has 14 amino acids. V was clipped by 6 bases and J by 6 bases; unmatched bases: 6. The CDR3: CASRGTGGLHGYTF. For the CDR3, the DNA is TGTGCCAGCAGGGGGACAGGGGGTCTCCATGGCTACACCTTC.

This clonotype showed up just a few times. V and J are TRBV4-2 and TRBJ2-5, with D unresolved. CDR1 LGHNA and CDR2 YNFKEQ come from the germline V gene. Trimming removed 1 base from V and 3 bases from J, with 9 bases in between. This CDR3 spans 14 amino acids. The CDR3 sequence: CASSQVGDKETQYF. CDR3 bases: TGTGCCAGCAGCCAAGTCGGCGACAAAGAGACCCAGTACTTC.

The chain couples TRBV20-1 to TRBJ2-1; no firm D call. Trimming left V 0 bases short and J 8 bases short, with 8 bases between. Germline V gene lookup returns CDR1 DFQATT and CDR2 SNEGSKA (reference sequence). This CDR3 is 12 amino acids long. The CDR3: CSARDISDEQFF. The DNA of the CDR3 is TGCAGTGCTAGAGATATTTCGGATGAGCAGTTCTTC.

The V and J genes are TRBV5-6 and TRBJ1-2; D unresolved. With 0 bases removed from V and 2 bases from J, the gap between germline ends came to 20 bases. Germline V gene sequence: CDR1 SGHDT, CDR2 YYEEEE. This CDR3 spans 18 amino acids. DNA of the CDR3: TGTGCCAGCAGCTTGGGGCCGGAGTATGAGGTAACCAACTATGGCTACACCTTC. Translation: CASSLGPEYEVTNYGYTF. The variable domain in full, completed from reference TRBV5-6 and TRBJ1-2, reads DAGVTQSPTHLIKTRGQQVTLRCSPKSGHDTVSWYQQALGQGPQFIFQYYEEEERQRGNFPDRFSGHQFPNYSSELNVNALLLGDSALYLCASSLGPEYEVTNYGYTFGSGTRLTVV.

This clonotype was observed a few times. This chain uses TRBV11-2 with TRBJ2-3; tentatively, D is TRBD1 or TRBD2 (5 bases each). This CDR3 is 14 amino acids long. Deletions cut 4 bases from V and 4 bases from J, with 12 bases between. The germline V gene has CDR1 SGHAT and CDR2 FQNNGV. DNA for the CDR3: TGTGCCAGCAGCTCCGTTGGGGGACCAGATACGCAGTATTTT. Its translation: CASSSVGGPDTQYF.

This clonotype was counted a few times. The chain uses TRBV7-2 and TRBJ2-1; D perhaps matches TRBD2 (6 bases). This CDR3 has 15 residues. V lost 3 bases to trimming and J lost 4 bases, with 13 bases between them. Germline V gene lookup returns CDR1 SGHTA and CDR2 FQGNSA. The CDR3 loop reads CASSLSGPQYNEQFF. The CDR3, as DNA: TGTGCCAGCAGCTTGAGCGGGCCCCAGTACAATGAGCAGTTCTTC. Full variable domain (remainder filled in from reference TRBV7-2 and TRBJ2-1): GAGVSQSPSNKVTEKGKDVELRCDPISGHTALYWYRQSLGQGLEFLIYFQGNSAPDKSGLPSDRFSAERTGGSVSTLTIQRTQQEDSAVYLCASSLSGPQYNEQFFGPGTRLTVL.